This TCR beta chain was found in a study of shared clonotypes between healthy human individuals. The germline V gene encodes CDR1 MNHEY and CDR2 SMNVEV (reference sequence). The CDR3 loop spans 14 amino acids. Trimming at V came to 8 bases and at J to 5 bases, leaving 7 bases not matched to a gene. Using immunoSEQ multiplex PCR, the repertoire was profiled, and TCRdb retains in-frame clones only, with some absent. The sample gives more than 200,000 clones, approximately 65% of which show up once; approximately 10% is in the top ten. The material sequenced was memory CD4+ T cells sorted from blood. Subset in this sample: CD45RA-negative fraction. This receptor was identified in a man aged 30 to 45 in good health. This chain uses TRBV27 with TRBJ2-3, with 10 bases that match TRBD2. The DNA for the CDR3 is TGTGCCAGCGGAAAGCGGGAGGGCCGAGATACGCAGTATTTT. Its translation: CASGKREGRDTQYF.